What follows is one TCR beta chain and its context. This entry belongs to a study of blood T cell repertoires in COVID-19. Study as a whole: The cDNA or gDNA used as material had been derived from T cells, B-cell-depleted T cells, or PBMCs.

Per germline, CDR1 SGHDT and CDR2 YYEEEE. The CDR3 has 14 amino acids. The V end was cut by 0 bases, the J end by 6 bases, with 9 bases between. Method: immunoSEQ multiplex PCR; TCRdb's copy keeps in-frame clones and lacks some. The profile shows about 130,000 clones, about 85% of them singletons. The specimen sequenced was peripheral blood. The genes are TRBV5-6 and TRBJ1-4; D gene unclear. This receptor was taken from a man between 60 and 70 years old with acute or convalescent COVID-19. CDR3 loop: CASSLGLEYEKLFF. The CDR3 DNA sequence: TGTGCCAGCAGCTTGGGTCTTGAGTATGAAAAACTGTTTTTT.